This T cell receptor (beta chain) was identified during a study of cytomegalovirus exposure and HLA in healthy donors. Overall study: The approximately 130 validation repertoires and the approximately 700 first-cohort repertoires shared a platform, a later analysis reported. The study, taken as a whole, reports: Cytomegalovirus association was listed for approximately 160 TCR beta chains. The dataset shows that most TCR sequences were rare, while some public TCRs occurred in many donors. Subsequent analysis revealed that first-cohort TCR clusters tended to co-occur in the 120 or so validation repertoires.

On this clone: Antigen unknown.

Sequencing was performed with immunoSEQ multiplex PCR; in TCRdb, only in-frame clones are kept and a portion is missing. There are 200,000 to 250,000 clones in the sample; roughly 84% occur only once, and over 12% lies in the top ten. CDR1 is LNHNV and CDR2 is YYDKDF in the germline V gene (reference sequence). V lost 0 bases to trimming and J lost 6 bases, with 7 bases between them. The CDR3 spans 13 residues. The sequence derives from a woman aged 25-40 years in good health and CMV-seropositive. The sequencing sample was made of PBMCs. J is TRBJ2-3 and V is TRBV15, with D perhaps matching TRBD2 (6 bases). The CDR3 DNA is TGTGCCACCAGCAGAGATCGGGGGGATACGCAGTATTTT. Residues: CATSRDRGDTQYF.